This TCR beta chain was captured in a study of human T cells and chemical hapten exposure. About the research overall: Across its roughly 22 weeks, the study gave patients weekly diphenylcyclopropenone doses to the scalp.

Time point described: pre-sensitization, week 0. As to treatment: therapeutic diphenylcyclopropenone sensitization with weekly scalp DPC. TCRdb passed the RACE reads through MiXCR, listing each CDR3 protein once. This table has approximately 320,000 distinct CDR3 sequences, 5.5% appearing once. The CDR3 is 16 amino acids. Per germline, CDR1 MNHEY and CDR2 SVGEGT. V was clipped by 0 bases and J by 5 bases, with 14 bases between them. This clonotype came up many times. The V and J genes are TRBV6-2 or TRBV6-3 and TRBJ2-1; D possibly corresponds to TRBD2 (6 bases). Sample: whole blood, taken in connection with sensitization to the hapten diphenylcyclopropenone (DPC). This receptor was taken from a woman aged 18-35 years with alopecia areata. Some clones in this sample may be carry-over from other donors' samples. CDR3 residues: CASSYSYGGNNNEQFF. The CDR3 bases are TGTGCCAGCAGTTACTCGTACGGGGGAAATAACAATGAGCAGTTCTTC.